This TCR beta chain originates from a study of regulatory T cells in long-lasting Graves disease. Described time point: persistent/refractory GD, antithyroid drugs over 5 years with positive TRAb. From PBMCs, RNA was extracted and then used to make the TCR library. CDR3 length equals 13 residues. CDR1 and CDR2 from the germline V gene are MGHDK and SYGVNS. V was clipped by 7 bases and J by 4 bases, with 10 bases between them. Arm-PCR with iRepertoire HTBI primers amplified the CDR3 regions for these TCR beta libraries. TCRdb ran MiXCR on the multiplex PCR reads and lists one entry per CDR3 protein. This repertoire shows hundreds of thousands of distinct CDR3 sequences, roughly 30% found once; its top ten account for 42%.

This specimen consisted of peripheral blood mononuclear cells (PBMCs), obtained when the disease was refractory, from a patient treated with antithyroid drugs. The clonotype originates from a female donor with Graves disease. J is TRBJ2-2 and V is TRBV25-1, with a tentative D call TRBD1 (5 bases). The DNA for the CDR3 is TGTGCCAGCAAGGGGCCGACCACCGGGGAGCTGTTTTTT. Translating gives CASKGPTTGELFF.